These T cell receptor beta chains were read from a single sample in a study of blood T cell repertoires in COVID-19. Clones were sequenced by immunoSEQ multiplex PCR, and TCRdb holds only the in-frame ones, with some missing. The sample holds around 260,000 clones, around 90% seen once. The sequenced material came from peripheral blood. Source of these receptors: a woman aged 40-49 years who had recovered from COVID-19. CDR3s include the opening cysteine and the closing phenylalanine or tryptophan. Each record gives: J gene, D gene, clone size, V gene, CDR3 protein, CDR3 DNA. The D gene is left open where the match is weak. Some rows mark clone size as missing; the rest say once, few, many or name a class of expanded clone.

j_call: TRBJ2-7; d_call: NA; clone_size: NA; v_call: TRBV7-7; cdr3_aa: CASSSHARGKASYEQYF; cdr3_nt: TGTGCTAGCAGCTCCCACGCGAGGGGGAAGGCGTCCTACGAGCAGTACTTC
j_call: TRBJ2-3; d_call: TRBD1; clone_size: many; v_call: TRBV25-1; cdr3_aa: CASSEGTGGSTDTQYF; cdr3_nt: TGTGCCAGCAGTGAGGGCACAGGGGGGAGCACAGATACGCAGTATTTT
j_call: TRBJ2-3; d_call: TRBD1; clone_size: NA; v_call: TRBV5-1; cdr3_aa: CASSSTGGPTDTQYF; cdr3_nt: TGCGCCAGCAGCTCGACAGGGGGCCCCACAGATACGCAGTATTTT
j_call: TRBJ1-1; d_call: NA; clone_size: NA; v_call: TRBV18; cdr3_aa: CASSPGAQNTEAFF; cdr3_nt: TGTGCCAGCTCACCAGGGGCCCAGAACACTGAAGCTTTCTTT
j_call: TRBJ2-3; d_call: NA; clone_size: NA; v_call: TRBV21-1; cdr3_aa: CASSNPVPRRAGTDTQYF; cdr3_nt: TGTGCCAGCAGCAACCCAGTCCCGAGGAGGGCCGGCACAGATACGCAGTATTTT
j_call: TRBJ1-2; d_call: NA; clone_size: NA; v_call: TRBV5-1; cdr3_aa: CASSLGGPVGRGYTF; cdr3_nt: TGCGCCAGCAGCTTGGGGGGCCCTGTGGGAAGGGGCTACACCTTC
j_call: TRBJ1-2; d_call: NA; clone_size: NA; v_call: TRBV3-1/TRBV3-2; cdr3_aa: CASELRSSNYGYTF; cdr3_nt: TGTGCCAGCGAGCTCCGGAGTTCTAACTATGGCTACACCTTC
j_call: TRBJ2-5; d_call: TRBD2; clone_size: once; v_call: TRBV19; cdr3_aa: CASSGRTGLAGQETQYF; cdr3_nt: TGTGCCAGTTCGGGACGCACGGGACTAGCAGGGCAAGAGACCCAGTACTTC
j_call: TRBJ1-5; d_call: TRBD1; clone_size: NA; v_call: TRBV5-1; cdr3_aa: CASSLADRGHSNQPQHF; cdr3_nt: TGCGCCAGCAGCTTGGCCGACAGGGGCCATAGCAATCAGCCCCAGCATTTT
j_call: TRBJ2-2; d_call: TRBD1; clone_size: NA; v_call: TRBV19; cdr3_aa: CASTRRRTGGIGGELFF; cdr3_nt: TGTGCCAGTACCCGCCGGCGGACAGGGGGGATAGGCGGGGAGCTGTTTTTT
j_call: TRBJ2-3; d_call: TRBD2; clone_size: NA; v_call: TRBV3-1/TRBV3-2; cdr3_aa: CASSQGSPSGKHTQYF; cdr3_nt: TGTGCCAGCAGCCAAGGATCCCCTAGCGGGAAGCATACGCAGTATTTT
j_call: TRBJ2-3; d_call: TRBD2; clone_size: NA; v_call: TRBV10-3; cdr3_aa: CAISLTSASTDTQYF; cdr3_nt: TGTGCCATCAGCCTAACTAGCGCAAGCACAGATACGCAGTATTTT
j_call: TRBJ2-4; d_call: NA; clone_size: NA; v_call: TRBV6-1; cdr3_aa: CASSELRTKRGNIQYF; cdr3_nt: TGTGCCAGCAGTGAATTAAGAACTAAAAGGGGAAACATTCAGTACTTC
j_call: TRBJ1-5; d_call: TRBD1; clone_size: NA; v_call: TRBV11-2; cdr3_aa: CASSLTGATSSNQPQHF; cdr3_nt: TGTGCCAGCAGCTTAACAGGGGCCACTTCTAGCAATCAGCCCCAGCATTTT
j_call: TRBJ2-7; d_call: NA; clone_size: NA; v_call: TRBV3-1/TRBV3-2; cdr3_aa: CASSQSGGEQYF; cdr3_nt: TGTGCCAGCAGCCAGTCCGGAGGCGAGCAGTACTTC
j_call: TRBJ2-7; d_call: NA; clone_size: NA; v_call: TRBV7-8; cdr3_aa: CASSPWSYEQYF; cdr3_nt: TGTGCCAGCAGCCCCTGGAGCTACGAGCAGTACTTC
j_call: TRBJ2-5; d_call: TRBD1; clone_size: once; v_call: TRBV27; cdr3_aa: CASSIRQGTETQYF; cdr3_nt: TGTGCCAGCAGTATACGACAGGGGACGGAGACCCAGTACTTC
j_call: TRBJ2-7; d_call: TRBD1; clone_size: once; v_call: TRBV27; cdr3_aa: CASSADRAPLEQYF; cdr3_nt: TGTGCCAGCAGTGCCGACAGGGCCCCTCTCGAGCAGTACTTC
j_call: TRBJ2-7; d_call: NA; clone_size: NA; v_call: TRBV28; cdr3_aa: CASGFLAEQGYEQYF; cdr3_nt: TGTGCCAGCGGATTCCTAGCGGAACAGGGTTACGAGCAGTACTTC
j_call: TRBJ2-7; d_call: TRBD2; clone_size: NA; v_call: TRBV9; cdr3_aa: CASSFGLAYEQYF; cdr3_nt: TGTGCCAGCAGCTTCGGACTAGCTTACGAGCAGTACTTC
j_call: TRBJ1-5; d_call: TRBD1; clone_size: NA; v_call: TRBV7-8; cdr3_aa: CASSLGGQLIDQPQHF; cdr3_nt: TGTGCCAGCAGCTTAGGGGGACAGCTAATAGATCAGCCCCAGCATTTT
j_call: TRBJ2-3; d_call: NA; clone_size: once; v_call: TRBV3-1/TRBV3-2; cdr3_aa: CASGEGSYTDTQYF; cdr3_nt: TGTGCCAGCGGCGAGGGTTCTTACACAGATACGCAGTATTTT
j_call: TRBJ2-1; d_call: TRBD2; clone_size: NA; v_call: TRBV5-1; cdr3_aa: CASSPERGSYNEQFF; cdr3_nt: TGCGCCAGCAGCCCTGAGCGGGGGAGCTACAATGAGCAGTTCTTC
j_call: TRBJ2-6; d_call: NA; clone_size: NA; v_call: TRBV30; cdr3_aa: CAWTGVGGAGANVLTF; cdr3_nt: TGTGCCTGGACTGGTGTAGGGGGGGCCGGGGCCAACGTCCTGACTTTC
j_call: TRBJ2-5; d_call: TRBD2; clone_size: NA; v_call: TRBV6-1; cdr3_aa: CASSEAMTSLQETQYF; cdr3_nt: TGTGCCAGCAGTGAAGCGATGACTAGCCTTCAAGAGACCCAGTACTTC
j_call: TRBJ2-2; d_call: NA; clone_size: NA; v_call: TRBV7-2; cdr3_aa: CASSLTGNTGELFF; cdr3_nt: TGTGCCAGCAGCTTAACGGGGAACACCGGGGAGCTGTTTTTT
j_call: TRBJ2-1; d_call: TRBD1; clone_size: NA; v_call: TRBV4-2; cdr3_aa: CASSQAETGGMYNEQFF; cdr3_nt: TGTGCCAGCAGCCAAGCCGAGACAGGGGGGATGTACAATGAGCAGTTCTTC
j_call: TRBJ2-7; d_call: NA; clone_size: NA; v_call: TRBV11-3; cdr3_aa: CASSFFAGDSYEQYF; cdr3_nt: TGTGCCAGCAGCTTTTTTGCAGGCGACTCCTACGAGCAGTACTTC
j_call: TRBJ1-6; d_call: NA; clone_size: NA; v_call: TRBV30; cdr3_aa: CAFTVSYNSPLHF; cdr3_nt: TGTGCCTTCACGGTATCTTATAATTCACCCCTCCACTTT